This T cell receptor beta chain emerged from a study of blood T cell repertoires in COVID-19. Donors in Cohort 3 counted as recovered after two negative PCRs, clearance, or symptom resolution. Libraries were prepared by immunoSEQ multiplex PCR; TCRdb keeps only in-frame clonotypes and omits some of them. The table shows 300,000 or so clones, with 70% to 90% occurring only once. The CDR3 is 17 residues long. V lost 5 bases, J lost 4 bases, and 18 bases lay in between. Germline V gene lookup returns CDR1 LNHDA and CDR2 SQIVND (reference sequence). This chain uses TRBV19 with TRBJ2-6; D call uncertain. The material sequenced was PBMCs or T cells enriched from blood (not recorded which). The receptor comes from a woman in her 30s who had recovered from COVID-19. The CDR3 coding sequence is TGTGCCAGTAGTGAGGTAGCCTCCATCTCGGGGGCCAACGTCCTGACTTTC. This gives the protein CASSEVASISGANVLTF.